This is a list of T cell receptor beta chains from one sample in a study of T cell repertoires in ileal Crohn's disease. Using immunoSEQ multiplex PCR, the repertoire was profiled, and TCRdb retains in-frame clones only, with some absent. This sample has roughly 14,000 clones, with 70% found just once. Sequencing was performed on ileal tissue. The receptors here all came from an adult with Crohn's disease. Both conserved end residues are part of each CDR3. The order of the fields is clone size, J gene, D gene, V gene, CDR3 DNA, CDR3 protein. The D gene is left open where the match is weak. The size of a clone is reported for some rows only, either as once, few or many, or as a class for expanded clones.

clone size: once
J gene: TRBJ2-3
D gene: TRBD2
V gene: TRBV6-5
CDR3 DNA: TGTGCCAGCCGCCCTGGGAGGGCACGAACAGATACGCAGTATTTT
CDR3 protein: CASRPGRARTDTQYF

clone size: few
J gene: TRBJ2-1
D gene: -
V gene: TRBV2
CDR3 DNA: TGTGCCAGCAGTGGGGGTCGCTTCTTGGGGAATGAGCAGTTCTTC
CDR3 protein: CASSGGRFLGNEQFF

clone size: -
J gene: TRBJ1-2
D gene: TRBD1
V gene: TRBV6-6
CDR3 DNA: TGTGCCAGCAGGGGGGACAGGATGACTGATGGCTACACCTTC
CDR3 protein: CASRGDRMTDGYTF

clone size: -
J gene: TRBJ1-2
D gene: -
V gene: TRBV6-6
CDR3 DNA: TGTGCCAGCAGTTACTCGGGTCCGGTGGGCTATGGCTACACCTTC
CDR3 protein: CASSYSGPVGYGYTF

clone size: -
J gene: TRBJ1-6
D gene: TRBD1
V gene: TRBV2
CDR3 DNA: TGTGCCAGCACTGACAGGGTACCCCTCCACTTT
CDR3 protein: CASTDRVPLHF

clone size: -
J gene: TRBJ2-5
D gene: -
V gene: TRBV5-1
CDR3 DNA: TGCGCCAGCAGCCCCGGTGCGACAGGACAGGAGACCCAGTACTTC
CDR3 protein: CASSPGATGQETQYF

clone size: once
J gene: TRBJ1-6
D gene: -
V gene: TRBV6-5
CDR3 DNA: TGTGCCAGCAGTTCTAGAGGAGGGGTTGGGAATTCACCCCTCCACTTT
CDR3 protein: CASSSRGGVGNSPLHF

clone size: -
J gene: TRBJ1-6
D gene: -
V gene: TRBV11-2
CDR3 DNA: TGTGCCAGCAGCTTAGAGACAGCTTTTAATTCACCCCTCCACTTT
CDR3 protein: CASSLETAFNSPLHF

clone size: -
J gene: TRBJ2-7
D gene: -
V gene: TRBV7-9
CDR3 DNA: TGTGCCAGCAAGGGGACCTCCTACGAGCAGTACTTC
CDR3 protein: CASKGTSYEQYF

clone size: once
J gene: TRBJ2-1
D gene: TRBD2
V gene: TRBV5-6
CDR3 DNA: TGTGCCAGCCTCAGGCGGGGGGTAAGTGCTGAGCAGTTCTTC
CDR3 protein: CASLRRGVSAEQFF

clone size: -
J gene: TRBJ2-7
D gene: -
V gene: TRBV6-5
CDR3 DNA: TGTGCCAGCATGCCAGGGTTTCCCTACGAGCAGTACTTC
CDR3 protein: CASMPGFPYEQYF

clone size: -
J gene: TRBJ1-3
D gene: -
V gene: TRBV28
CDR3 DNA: TGTGCCAGCGGGGTGGGGGGTTCGTCTGGAAACACCATATATTTT
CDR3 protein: CASGVGGSSGNTIYF

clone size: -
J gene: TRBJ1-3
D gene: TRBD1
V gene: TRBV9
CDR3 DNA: TGTGCCAGCAGCTCACGGACAGGGTCTGGAAACACCATATATTTT
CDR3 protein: CASSSRTGSGNTIYF

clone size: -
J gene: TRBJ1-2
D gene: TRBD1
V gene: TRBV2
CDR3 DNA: TGTGCCAGCAGTGACTCCGGGACAGACTATGGCTACACCTTC
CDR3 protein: CASSDSGTDYGYTF

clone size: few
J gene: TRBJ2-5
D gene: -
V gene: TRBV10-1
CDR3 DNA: TGCGCCAGCAGTCGTACAGGAGAAGAGACCCAGTACTTC
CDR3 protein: CASSRTGEETQYF

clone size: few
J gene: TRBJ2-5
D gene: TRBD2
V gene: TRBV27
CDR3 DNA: TGTGCCAGCAGTATCCGTAGCGGGGCCAGAAGGGAGACCCAGTACTTC
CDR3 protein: CASSIRSGARRETQYF

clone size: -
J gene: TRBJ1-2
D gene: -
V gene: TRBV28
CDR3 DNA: TGTGCCAGCAGCTCCCCCGGCGAAAGGGGGGACCATGGCTACACCTTC
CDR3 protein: CASSSPGERGDHGYTF

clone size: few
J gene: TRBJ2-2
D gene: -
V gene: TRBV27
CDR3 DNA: TGTGCCAGCAGTCCCACTAGGGGCGGGGAGCTGTTTTTT
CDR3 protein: CASSPTRGGELFF

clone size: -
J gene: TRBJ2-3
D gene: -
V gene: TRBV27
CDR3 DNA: TGTGCCAGCAGTTTATCGGGAGGAAGCACCACAGATACGCAGTATTTT
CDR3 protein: CASSLSGGSTTDTQYF

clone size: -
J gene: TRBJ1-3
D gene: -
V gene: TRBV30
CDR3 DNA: TGTGCCATCCCCTTCAGGGGCGGAAACACCATATATTTT
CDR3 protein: CAIPFRGGNTIYF

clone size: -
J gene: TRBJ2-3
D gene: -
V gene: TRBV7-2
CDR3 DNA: TGTGCCAGCAGCCGTTCTAGCGATCGAACAGATACGCAGTATTTT
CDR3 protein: CASSRSSDRTDTQYF

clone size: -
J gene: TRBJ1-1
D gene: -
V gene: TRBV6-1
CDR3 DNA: TGTGCCAGCAGTGAAATGCATTCCACTGAAGCTTTCTTT
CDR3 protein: CASSEMHSTEAFF

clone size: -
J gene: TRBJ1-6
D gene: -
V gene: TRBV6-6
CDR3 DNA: TGTGCCAGCAGTTCCGGGAGTTGGAATTCACCCCTCCACTTT
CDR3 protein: CASSSGSWNSPLHF

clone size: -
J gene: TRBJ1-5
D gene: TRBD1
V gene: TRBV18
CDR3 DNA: TGTGCCAGCTCACTCTGGACAGGGGAGTACAATCAGCCCCAGCATTTT
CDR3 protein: CASSLWTGEYNQPQHF

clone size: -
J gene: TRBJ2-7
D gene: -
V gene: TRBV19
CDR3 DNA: TGTGCCAGTAGAAGGGACGGGGGCTCTTACGAGCAGTACTTC
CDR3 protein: CASRRDGGSYEQYF

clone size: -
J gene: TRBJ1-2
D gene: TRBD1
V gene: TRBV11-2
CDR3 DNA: TGTGCCAGCAGCTTTCAGGGGGATGGCTACACCTTC
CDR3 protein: CASSFQGDGYTF

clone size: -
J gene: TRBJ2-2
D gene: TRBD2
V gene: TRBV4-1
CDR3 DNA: TGCGCCAGCAGCCGGCGACCTAGCGGGGGCCCTGGGACCGGGGAGCTGTTTTTT
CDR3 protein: CASSRRPSGGPGTGELFF

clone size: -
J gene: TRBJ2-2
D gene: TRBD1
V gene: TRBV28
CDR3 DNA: TGTGCCAGCAGTCCCCTCAGACAGGGGGCTAGCGGGGAGCTGTTTTTT
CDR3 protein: CASSPLRQGASGELFF

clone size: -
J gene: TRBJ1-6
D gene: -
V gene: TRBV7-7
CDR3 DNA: TGTGCTAGCAGCTCGACCCGGGATTCACCCCTCCACTTT
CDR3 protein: CASSSTRDSPLHF

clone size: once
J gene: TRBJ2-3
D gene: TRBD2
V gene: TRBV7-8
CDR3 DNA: TGTGCCAGCAGCTTAGCTTGGCGACTAGCGGCAGATACGCAGTATTTT
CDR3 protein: CASSLAWRLAADTQYF

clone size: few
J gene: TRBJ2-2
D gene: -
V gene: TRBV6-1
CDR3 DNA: TGTGCCAGCAGTGAAGCGGTCTCCGGGGAGCTGTTTTTT
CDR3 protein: CASSEAVSGELFF

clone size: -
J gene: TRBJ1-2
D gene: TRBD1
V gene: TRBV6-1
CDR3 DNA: TGTGCCAGCAGTGTTTACTCCGGGACAGGGGGCTATGGCTACACCTTC
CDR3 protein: CASSVYSGTGGYGYTF

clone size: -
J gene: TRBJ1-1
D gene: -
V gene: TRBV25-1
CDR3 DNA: TGTGCCAGCAGTGACCAGACGGACACTGAAGCTTTCTTT
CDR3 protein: CASSDQTDTEAFF

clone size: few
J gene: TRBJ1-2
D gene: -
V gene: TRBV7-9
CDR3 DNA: TGTGCCAGCAGCTTGGGAAGGGGTGGCTACACCTTC
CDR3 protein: CASSLGRGGYTF

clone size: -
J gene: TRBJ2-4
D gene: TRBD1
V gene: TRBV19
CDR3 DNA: TGTGCCAGTAGTCGTCCACAGGGGGCGTCCAAAAACATTCAGTACTTC
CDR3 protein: CASSRPQGASKNIQYF

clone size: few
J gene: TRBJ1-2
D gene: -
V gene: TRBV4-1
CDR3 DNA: TGCGCCAGCAGCCAAGACCTGGCACAGGGAGAGTTTGGCTACACCTTC
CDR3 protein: CASSQDLAQGEFGYTF

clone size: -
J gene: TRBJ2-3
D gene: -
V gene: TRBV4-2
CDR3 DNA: TGTGCCAGCAGCCAAGAGGGTAAGGGAAGCAAGTCAGATACGCAGTATTTT
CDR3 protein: CASSQEGKGSKSDTQYF

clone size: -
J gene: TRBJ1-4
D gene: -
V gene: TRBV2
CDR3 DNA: TGTGCCAGCAGGAGTGGGAAACTGTTTTTT
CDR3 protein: CASRSGKLFF

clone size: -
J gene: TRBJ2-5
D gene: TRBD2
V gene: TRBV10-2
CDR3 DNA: TGCGCCAGCACCGGACTAGCGGGGGGGCGGGAGACCCAGTACTTC
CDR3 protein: CASTGLAGGRETQYF

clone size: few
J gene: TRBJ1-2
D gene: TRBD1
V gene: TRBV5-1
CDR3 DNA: TGCGCCAGCAGCTCGAGGGACAGCTATGGCTACACCTTC
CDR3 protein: CASSSRDSYGYTF

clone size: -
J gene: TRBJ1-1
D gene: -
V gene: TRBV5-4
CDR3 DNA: TGTGCCAGCAGCTTGAAGGGAAGGGCCACTGAAGCTTTCTTT
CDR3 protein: CASSLKGRATEAFF

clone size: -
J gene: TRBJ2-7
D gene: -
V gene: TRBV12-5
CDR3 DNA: TGTGCTAGTGGTTTGGCAGCTACTAGATCCTACGAGCAGTACTTC
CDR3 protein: CASGLAATRSYEQYF

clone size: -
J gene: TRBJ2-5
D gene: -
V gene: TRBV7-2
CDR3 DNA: TGTGCCAGCACCTTCCAATCCGGGGCCCAAGAGACCCAGTACTTC
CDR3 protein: CASTFQSGAQETQYF

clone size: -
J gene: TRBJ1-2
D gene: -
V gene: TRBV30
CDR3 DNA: TGTGCCTCGCCGACCCAGGGGACCCTCGTTAGCTATGGCTACACCTTC
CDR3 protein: CASPTQGTLVSYGYTF

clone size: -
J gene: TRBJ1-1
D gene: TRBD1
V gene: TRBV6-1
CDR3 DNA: TGTGCCAGCAAACAGGGGAGCACTGAAGCTTTCTTT
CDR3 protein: CASKQGSTEAFF

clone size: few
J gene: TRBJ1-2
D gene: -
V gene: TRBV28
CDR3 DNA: TGTGCCAGCAGTCCGAAAATTCGGGGTAAAGCTAACTATGGCTACACCTTC
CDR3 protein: CASSPKIRGKANYGYTF

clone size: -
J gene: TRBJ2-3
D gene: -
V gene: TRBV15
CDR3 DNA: TGTGCCGCACAGATACGTAGCACAGATACGCAGTATTTT
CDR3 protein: CAAQIRSTDTQYF

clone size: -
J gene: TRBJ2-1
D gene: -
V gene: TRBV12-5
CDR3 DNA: TGTGCTAGTGGTTTGGCATACTACAATGAGCAGTTCTTC
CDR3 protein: CASGLAYYNEQFF

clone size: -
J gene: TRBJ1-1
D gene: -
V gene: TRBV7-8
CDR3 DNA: TGTGCCAGCAGCTTACGAGAGAACACTGAAGCTTTCTTT
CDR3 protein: CASSLRENTEAFF